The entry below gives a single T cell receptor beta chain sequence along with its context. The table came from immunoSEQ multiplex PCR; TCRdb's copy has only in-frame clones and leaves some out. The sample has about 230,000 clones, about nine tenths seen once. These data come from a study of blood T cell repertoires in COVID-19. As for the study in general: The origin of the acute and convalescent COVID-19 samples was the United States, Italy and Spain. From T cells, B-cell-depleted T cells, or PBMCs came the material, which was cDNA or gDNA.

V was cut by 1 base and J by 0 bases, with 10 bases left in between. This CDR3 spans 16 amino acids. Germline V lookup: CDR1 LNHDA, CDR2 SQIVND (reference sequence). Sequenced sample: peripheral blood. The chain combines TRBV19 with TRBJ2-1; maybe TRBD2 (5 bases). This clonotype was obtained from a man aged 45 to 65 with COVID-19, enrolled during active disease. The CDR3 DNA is TGTGCCAGTAGTATAGTTCCGGGAAGCTCCTACAATGAGCAGTTCTTC. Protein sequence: CASSIVPGSSYNEQFF.